This TCR beta chain was captured by sequencing in a study of blood T cell repertoires in COVID-19. Seattle patient enrollment occurred during active infection, with longitudinal follow-up thereafter. TCRdb keeps only in-frame clones here, not all; method: immunoSEQ multiplex PCR. This sample yields some 450,000 clones, of which around 89% are seen a single time; about 12% belongs to the top ten. The CDR3 contains 14 residues. Germline assignment: CDR1 MNHNY and CDR2 SVGAGI (reference sequence). Trimming left V 5 bases short and J 6 bases short, with 16 bases between. The sequencing input was peripheral blood. The receptor was isolated from a woman aged 45-59 years with COVID-19, enrolled during active disease. The chain links TRBV6-6 to TRBJ1-2, with a tentative D call TRBD1 (5 bases). This chain's CDR3 is CASSPIPGGDGYTF. DNA for the CDR3: TGTGCCAGCAGTCCTATCCCCGGGGGAGATGGCTACACCTTC.